These 12 T cell receptor beta chains were all obtained from the same sample, sequenced in a study of CD8 T cells in ankylosing spondylitis. TCRdb re-called the 5' RACE reads with MiXCR, one entry per CDR3 protein. The sample lists 150,000 to 200,000 distinct CDR3 sequences; 13% were seen once. The sequencing input was blood, either unsorted or a sorted T cell fraction (not recorded which). The receptors come from a female donor with ankylosing spondylitis or in good health (not recorded which).

There are many counts of this clonotype. The chain carries TRBV3-1 and TRBJ2-1, with 8 bases aligning to TRBD2. CDR3 length equals 13 residues. J gave up 6 bases and V 2 bases, and 0 bases lay outside the gene matches. The V gene's germline CDR1 is LGHDT and CDR2 YNNKEL (reference sequence). The CDR3 DNA reads TGTGCCAGCAGCCAACTAGCGGGCAATGAGCAGTTCTTC. It codes for CASSQLAGNEQFF.

This clonotype was detected only a few times. The genes are TRBV7-9 and TRBJ2-5; D ambiguous. Germline V lookup: CDR1 SEHNR, CDR2 FQNEAQ (reference sequence). The CDR3 totals 13 residues. Trimming removed 10 bases at V and 5 bases at J, with 17 bases between. CDR3 sequence (DNA): TGTGCCACGAAACTCGGAACACAGGAGACCCAGTACTTC. It encodes CATKLGTQETQYF.

This clonotype was counted ten times or more. V and J are TRBV20-1 and TRBJ2-7; the D is unclear. Per the germline V gene, CDR1 is DFQATT and CDR2 is SNEGSKA (reference sequence). The ends were cut back, 4 bases at V and 3 bases at J, with 13 bases in the middle. The CDR3 extends over 13 amino acids. The CDR3 reads CSATSGNLYEQYF. The CDR3, as DNA: TGCAGTGCTACCTCTGGGAACCTCTACGAGCAGTACTTC.

This clonotype was detected many times. The chain combines TRBV10-3 with TRBJ1-6; a possible D gene is TRBD1 (6 bases). The germline CDR1 and CDR2 sequences are ENHRY and SYGVKD. Trimming removed 10 bases at V and 8 bases at J, with 18 bases between. CDR3 size: 14 residues. CDR3 amino acids: CATRDIIGHSPLHF. CDR3 in DNA: TGTGCCACCAGGGACATTATAGGCCATTCACCCCTCCACTTT.

This clonotype was observed many times. The V and J genes are TRBV5-1 and TRBJ2-1, with TRBD1 matching 9 bases. The CDR3 has 15 amino acids. V was pared by 4 bases and J by 6 bases, with 8 bases of the junction left unmatched. Germline values: CDR1 SGHRS, CDR2 YFSETQ. The CDR3 region is CASSEQGAQGNEQFF. CDR3 nucleotide sequence: TGCGCCAGCAGCGAACAGGGGGCGCAGGGCAATGAGCAGTTCTTC.

The chain employs TRBV20-1 and TRBJ2-7; D possibly uses TRBD1 or TRBD2 (6 bases each). Trimming stripped 6 bases from V and 3 bases from J, with 15 bases between. This CDR3 has 13 amino acids. CDR1 and CDR2 from the germline V gene are DFQATT and SNEGSKA (reference sequence). This CDR3 reads CSAEGGNFYEQYF. The CDR3 DNA reads as TGCAGTGCCGAAGGGGGGAACTTCTACGAGCAGTACTTC.

This clonotype was counted at least ten times. This chain links TRBV4-2 with TRBJ2-2, with 9 bases aligning to TRBD1. The V gene's germline CDR1 is LGHNA and CDR2 YNFKEQ. V shed 6 bases and J 3 bases; nucleotides not matched to a gene: 5. This CDR3 region has 15 residues. The CDR3 region is CASRLGQGYTGELFF. The CDR3 nucleotides read TGTGCCAGCAGACTGGGACAGGGATACACCGGGGAGCTGTTTTTT.

This clonotype has only a few counts. The gene calls are TRBV20-1 and TRBJ2-3; D possibly corresponds to TRBD2 (6 bases). Trimming pared 0 bases from V and 1 base from J, leaving 8 bases between. Germline V lookup: CDR1 DFQATT, CDR2 SNEGSKA (reference sequence). The CDR3 is 14 residues long. The CDR3 DNA is TGCAGTGCTAGAGAGGGGGAGGGCACAGATACGCAGTATTTT. Translation gives CSAREGEGTDTQYF.

CDR3 loop: CATSDLPGGNTGELFF. CDR3 bases: TGTGCCACCAGTGATTTGCCAGGGGGCAACACCGGGGAGCTGTTTTTT. This chain uses TRBV24-1 with TRBJ2-2; 8 bases are a match to TRBD1. Trimming removed 0 bases from V and 2 bases from J; junction bases left unmatched: 1. This CDR3 spans 16 amino acids. Germline V CDR1 and CDR2: KGHDR, SFDVKD.

There are many counts of this clonotype. V usage is TRBV30 and J usage is TRBJ2-3; 11 nucleotides line up with TRBD2. V gave up 3 bases and J gave up 5 bases; unmatched junction bases: 4. Germline CDR1 is GTSNPN and CDR2 is SVGIG (reference sequence). The CDR3 extends over 14 amino acids. Here the CDR3 reads CAWRTSGSRDTQYF. The CDR3 region has the DNA TGTGCCTGGAGAACTAGCGGGAGTAGAGATACGCAGTATTTT.

This clonotype was seen ten or more times. The chain recombines TRBV4-2 with TRBJ2-1; 11 positions agree with TRBD2. There are 14 residues in the CDR3. Germline CDR1 is LGHNA and CDR2 is YNFKEQ. V was clipped by 4 bases and J by 10 bases; unmatched bases: 6. CDR3 sequence: CASSLGTSGSEQFF. In DNA form, the CDR3 reads TGTGCCAGCAGCCTCGGGACTAGCGGTTCCGAGCAGTTCTTC.

This clonotype was counted many times. V usage is TRBV14 and J usage is TRBJ2-7; the D is unclear. This CDR3 has 15 residues. From germline, CDR1 is SGHDN and CDR2 FVKESK. V gave up 3 bases and J gave up 0 bases, with 12 bases separating them. For the CDR3, the DNA is TGTGCCAGCAGCCACCTAGACGGATACTCCTACGAGCAGTACTTC. Its protein product is CASSHLDGYSYEQYF.